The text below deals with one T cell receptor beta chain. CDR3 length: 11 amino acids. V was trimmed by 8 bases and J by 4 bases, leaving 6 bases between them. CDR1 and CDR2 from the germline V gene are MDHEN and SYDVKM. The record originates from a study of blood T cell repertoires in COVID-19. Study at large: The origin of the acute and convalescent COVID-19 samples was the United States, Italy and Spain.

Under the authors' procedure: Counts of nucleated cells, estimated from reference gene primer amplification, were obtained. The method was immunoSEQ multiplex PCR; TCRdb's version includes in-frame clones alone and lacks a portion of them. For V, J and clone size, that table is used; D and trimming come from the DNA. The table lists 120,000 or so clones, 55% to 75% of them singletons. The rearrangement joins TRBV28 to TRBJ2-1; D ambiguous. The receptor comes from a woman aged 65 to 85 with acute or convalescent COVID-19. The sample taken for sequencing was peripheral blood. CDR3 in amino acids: CASQLYNEQFF. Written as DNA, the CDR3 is TGTGCCAGCCAGTTGTACAATGAGCAGTTCTTC.